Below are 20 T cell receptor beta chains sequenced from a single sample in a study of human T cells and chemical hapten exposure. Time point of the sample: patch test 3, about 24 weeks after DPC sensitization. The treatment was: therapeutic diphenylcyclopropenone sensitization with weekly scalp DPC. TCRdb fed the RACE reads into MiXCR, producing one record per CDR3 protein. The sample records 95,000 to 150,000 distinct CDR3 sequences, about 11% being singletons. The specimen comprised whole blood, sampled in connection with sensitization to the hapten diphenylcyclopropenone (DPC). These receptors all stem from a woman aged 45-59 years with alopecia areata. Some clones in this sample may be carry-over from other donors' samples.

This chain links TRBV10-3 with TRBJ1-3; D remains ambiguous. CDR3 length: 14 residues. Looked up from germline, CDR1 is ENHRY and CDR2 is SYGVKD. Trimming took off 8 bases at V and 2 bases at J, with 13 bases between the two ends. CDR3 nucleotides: TGTGCCATCGCGGACGGTATCGCTGGAAACACCATATATTTT. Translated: CAIADGIAGNTIYF.

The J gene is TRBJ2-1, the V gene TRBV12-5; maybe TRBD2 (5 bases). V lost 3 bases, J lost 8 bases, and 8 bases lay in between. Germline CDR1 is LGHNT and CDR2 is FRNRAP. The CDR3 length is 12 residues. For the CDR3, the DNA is TGTGCTAGTGGTTTTGCGGGCTATGAGCAGTTCTTC. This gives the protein CASGFAGYEQFF.

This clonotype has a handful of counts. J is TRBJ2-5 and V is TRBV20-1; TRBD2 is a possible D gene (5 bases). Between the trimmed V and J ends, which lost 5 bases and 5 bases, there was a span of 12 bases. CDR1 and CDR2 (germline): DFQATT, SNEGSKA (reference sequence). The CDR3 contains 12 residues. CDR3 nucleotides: TGCAGTGCTCGGGTCCCGGGGGAGACCCAGTACTTC. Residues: CSARVPGETQYF.

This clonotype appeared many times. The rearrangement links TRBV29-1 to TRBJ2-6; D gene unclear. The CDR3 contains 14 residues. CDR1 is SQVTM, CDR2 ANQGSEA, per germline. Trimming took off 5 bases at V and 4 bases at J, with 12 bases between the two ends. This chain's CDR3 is CSVQSLAGANVLTF. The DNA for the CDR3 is TGCAGCGTTCAGTCCCTCGCGGGGGCCAACGTCCTGACTTTC.

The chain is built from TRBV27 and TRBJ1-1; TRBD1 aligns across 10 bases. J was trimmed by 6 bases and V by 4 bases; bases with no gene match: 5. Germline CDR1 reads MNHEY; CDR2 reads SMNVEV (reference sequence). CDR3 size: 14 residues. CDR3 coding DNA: TGTGCCAGCAGTTCATGGGACAGGGGATCTGAAGCTTTCTTT. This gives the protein CASSSWDRGSEAFF.

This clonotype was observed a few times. CDR3 in amino acids: CSAREAAGGNSPLHF. The DNA for the CDR3 is TGCAGTGCTAGAGAGGCGGCAGGGGGGAATTCACCCCTCCACTTT. The genes are TRBV20-1 and TRBJ1-6, with TRBD1 matching over 7 bases. Germline V gene data show CDR1 as DFQATT and CDR2 as SNEGSKA (reference sequence). V trimming: 0 bases; J trimming: 7 bases; junction bases outside the gene matches: 6. The CDR3 extends over 15 amino acids.

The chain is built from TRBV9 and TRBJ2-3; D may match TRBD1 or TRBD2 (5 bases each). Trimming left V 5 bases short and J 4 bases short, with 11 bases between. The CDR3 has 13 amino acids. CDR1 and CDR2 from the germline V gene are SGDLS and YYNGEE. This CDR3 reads CASSARDPDTQYF. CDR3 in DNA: TGTGCCAGCAGTGCTAGGGACCCAGATACGCAGTATTTT.

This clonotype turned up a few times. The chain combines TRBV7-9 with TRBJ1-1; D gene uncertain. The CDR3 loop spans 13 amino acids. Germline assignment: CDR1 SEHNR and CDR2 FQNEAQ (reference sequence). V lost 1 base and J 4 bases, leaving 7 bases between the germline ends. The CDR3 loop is CASSLERSTEAFF. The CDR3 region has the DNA TGTGCCAGCAGCTTAGAACGTAGCACTGAAGCTTTCTTT. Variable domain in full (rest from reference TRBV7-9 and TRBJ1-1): DTGVSQNPRHKITKRGQNVTFRCDPISEHNRLYWYRQTLGQGPEFLTYFQNEAQLEKSRLLSDRFSAERPKGSFSTLEIQRTEQGDSAMYLCASSLERSTEAFFGQGTRLTVV.

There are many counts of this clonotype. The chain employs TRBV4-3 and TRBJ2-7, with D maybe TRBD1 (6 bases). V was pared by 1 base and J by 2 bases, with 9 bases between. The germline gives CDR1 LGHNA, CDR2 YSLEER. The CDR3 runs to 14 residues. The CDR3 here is CASSQGTGPYEQYF. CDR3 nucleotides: TGCGCCAGCAGCCAAGGAACAGGGCCCTACGAGCAGTACTTC.

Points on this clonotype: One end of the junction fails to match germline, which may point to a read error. The CDR3 region has the DNA TGTGCCTGGAGCCGGGATAGCTCGAATTCACCCCTCAACTTT. Translating it yields CAWSRDSSNSPLNF. The V call is TRBV30, the J call TRBJ1-6; the D is unclear. This CDR3 spans 14 amino acids. Germline V CDR1 and CDR2: GTSNPN, SVGIG (reference sequence).

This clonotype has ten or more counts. CDR3 sequence (DNA): TGTGCCAGCAGTTTATCAGGGGATTCACCCCTCCACTTT. This gives the protein CASSLSGDSPLHF. The chain links TRBV12-3 or TRBV12-4 to TRBJ1-6; TRBD1 might be the D (6 bases). With 2 bases removed from V and 8 bases from J, the gap between germline ends came to 7 bases. This CDR3 is built from 13 residues.

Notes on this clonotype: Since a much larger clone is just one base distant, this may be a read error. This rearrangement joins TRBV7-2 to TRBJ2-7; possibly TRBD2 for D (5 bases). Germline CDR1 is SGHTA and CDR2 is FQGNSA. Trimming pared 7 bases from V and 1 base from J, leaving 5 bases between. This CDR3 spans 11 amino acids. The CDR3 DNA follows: TGTGCCAGCACGGGGTCCTACGAGCAGTACTTC. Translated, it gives CASTGSYEQYF.

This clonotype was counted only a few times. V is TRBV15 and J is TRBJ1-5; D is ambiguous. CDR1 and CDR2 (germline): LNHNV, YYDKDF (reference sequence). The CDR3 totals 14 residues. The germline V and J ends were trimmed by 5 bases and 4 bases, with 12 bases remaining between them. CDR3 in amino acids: CATSLRGWNQPQHF. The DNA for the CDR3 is TGTGCCACCAGCCTTCGCGGTTGGAATCAGCCCCAGCATTTT.

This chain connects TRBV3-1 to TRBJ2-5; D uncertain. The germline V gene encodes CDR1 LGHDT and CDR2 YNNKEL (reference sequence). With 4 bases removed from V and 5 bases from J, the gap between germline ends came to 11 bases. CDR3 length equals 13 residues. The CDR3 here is CASSPSSMETQYF. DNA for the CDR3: TGTGCCAGCAGCCCCTCTAGTATGGAGACCCAGTACTTC.

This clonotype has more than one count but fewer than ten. The CDR3 region is CASTREGTGELFF. The CDR3 DNA is TGTGCCAGTACGAGGGAGGGGACCGGGGAGCTGTTTTTT. The rearrangement uses TRBV19 and TRBJ2-2, with TRBD2 matching 7 bases. The CDR3 runs 13 residues. Germline V gives CDR1 LNHDA, CDR2 SQIVND (reference sequence). The V and J ends lost 7 bases and 5 bases, in that order; junction bases with no gene match: 4. The variable domain in full, with the rest retrieved from reference TRBV19 and TRBJ2-2, is DGGITQSPKYLFRKEGQNVTLSCEQNLNHDAMYWYRQDPGQGLRLIYYSQIVNDFQKGDIAEGYSVSREKKESFPLTVTSAQKNPTAFYLCASTREGTGELFFGEGSRLTVL.

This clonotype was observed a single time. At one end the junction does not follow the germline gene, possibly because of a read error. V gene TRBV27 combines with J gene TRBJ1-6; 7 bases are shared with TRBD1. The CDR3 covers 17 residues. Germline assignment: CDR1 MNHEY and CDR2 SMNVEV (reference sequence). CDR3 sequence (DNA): TGTGCCAGCACCGCCCCCCTCAGGGACAGCTCTCATTCACCCCTCAACTTT. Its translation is CASTAPLRDSSHSPLNF.

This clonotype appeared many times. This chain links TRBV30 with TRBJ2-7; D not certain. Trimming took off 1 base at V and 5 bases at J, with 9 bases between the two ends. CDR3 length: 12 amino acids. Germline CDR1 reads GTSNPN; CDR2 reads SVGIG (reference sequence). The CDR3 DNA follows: TGTGCCTGGAGTGCCCCCACACACGAGCAGTACTTC. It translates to CAWSAPTHEQYF.

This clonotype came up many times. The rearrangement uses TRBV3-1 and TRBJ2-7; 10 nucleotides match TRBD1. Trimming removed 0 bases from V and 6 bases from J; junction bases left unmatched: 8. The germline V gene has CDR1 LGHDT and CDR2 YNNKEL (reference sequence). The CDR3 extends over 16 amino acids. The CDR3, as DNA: TGTGCCAGCAGCCAAGAACTCCGGACAGGGGGGTTCGAGCAGTACTTC. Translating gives CASSQELRTGGFEQYF.

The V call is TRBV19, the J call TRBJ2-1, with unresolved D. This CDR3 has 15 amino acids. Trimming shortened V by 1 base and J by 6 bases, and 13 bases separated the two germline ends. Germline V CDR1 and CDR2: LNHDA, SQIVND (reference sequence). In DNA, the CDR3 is TGTGCCAGTAGTATAGTGGCTAGTACCCCCAATGAGCAGTTCTTC. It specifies CASSIVASTPNEQFF. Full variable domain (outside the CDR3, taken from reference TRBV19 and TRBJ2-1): DGGITQSPKYLFRKEGQNVTLSCEQNLNHDAMYWYRQDPGQGLRLIYYSQIVNDFQKGDIAEGYSVSREKKESFPLTVTSAQKNPTAFYLCASSIVASTPNEQFFGPGTRLTVL.

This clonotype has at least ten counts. The CDR3 is CSAYINSGNTIYF. For the CDR3, the DNA is TGCAGTGCTTACATAAACTCTGGAAACACCATATATTTT. This chain uses TRBV20-1 with TRBJ1-3; D ambiguous. Germline V gene lookup returns CDR1 DFQATT and CDR2 SNEGSKA (reference sequence). This CDR3 spans 13 amino acids. Trimming took 5 bases from V and 0 from J, leaving 8 bases between them.